This passage covers 20 T cell receptor beta chains from one sample sequenced in a study of beta chain features in type 1 diabetes. What was sequenced were expressed TCRB transcripts, since all of the isolated RNA had been reverse transcribed. Method: immunoSEQ multiplex PCR; TCRdb's copy keeps in-frame clones and lacks some. In the table there are roughly 150,000 clones, approximately 8.1% of which are singletons. The source material was central memory CD4+ T cells from blood. The receptors were gathered from a man between 18 and 29 years old in good health.

This clone was detected only a few times. This sequence joins TRBV27 and TRBJ1-2; 9 bases fit TRBD1. The CDR3 has 16 amino acids. In germline, CDR1 is MNHEY, CDR2 SMNVEV (reference sequence). V lost 4 bases to trimming and J lost 0 bases; unmatched junction nucleotides: 6. The CDR3 region is CASSSRTGVPNYGYTF. The CDR3 region has the DNA TGTGCCAGCAGTTCAAGGACAGGGGTGCCTAACTATGGCTACACCTTC.

This clone came up a few times. The J gene is TRBJ1-3, the V gene TRBV6-5; D ambiguous. CDR1 MNHEY and CDR2 SVGAGI come from the germline V gene. There are 15 residues in the CDR3. V was trimmed by 6 bases and J by 9 bases, leaving 21 bases between them. CDR3 sequence reads: CASSSTKTHVLTIYF. DNA of the CDR3: TGTGCCAGCAGCTCCACCAAAACACACGTCCTCACCATATATTTT.

This rearrangement joins TRBV19 to TRBJ1-1, with D possibly matching TRBD1 (5 bases). Per the germline V gene, CDR1 is LNHDA and CDR2 is SQIVND (reference sequence). Trimming cost V 5 bases and J 8 bases, with 18 bases left between them. The CDR3 runs to 14 residues. The CDR3 DNA reads as TGTGCCAGTAGTCCCCTTTTAGAGACAGCCGAAGCTTTCTTT. Amino acids: CASSPLLETAEAFF.

This clone was seen a few times. The rearrangement joins TRBV28 to TRBJ1-1; TRBD1 agrees at 11 bases. The junction had 7 bases not matched to a gene; V was cut back by 5 bases and J by 5 bases. CDR1 and CDR2 (germline): MDHEN, SYDVKM. The CDR3 extends over 15 amino acids. The CDR3 bases are TGTGCCAGCAGTCCTGGACAGGGGGCAGGTACTGAAGCTTTCTTT. It codes for CASSPGQGAGTEAFF.

This clone was picked up many times. J is TRBJ2-2 and V is TRBV7-2; 9 bases agree with TRBD2. After removal of 4 bases from V and 5 bases from J, the junction contained 5 bases not matched to a gene. The CDR3 totals 15 residues. Germline V CDR1 and CDR2: SGHTA, FQGNSA. CDR3 residues: CASSSIAGETGELFF. CDR3 DNA: TGTGCCAGCAGCTCCATAGCGGGGGAGACCGGGGAGCTGTTTTTT.

This clone was found many times. Sequence at one end of the junction differs from germline and may be a read error. J is TRBJ2-2 and V is TRBV29-1; a weak D match, TRBD2 (6 bases). The CDR3 spans 14 residues. Germline V gene lookup returns CDR1 SQVTM and CDR2 ANQGSEA. The CDR3 is CSVEGREVFGELFF. DNA for the CDR3: TGCAGCGTGGAAGGCAGGGAGGTCTTTGGGGAGCTGTTTTTT.

This clone has a count of ten or more. The V gene is TRBV30, the J gene TRBJ1-1; TRBD1 is a possible D gene (6 bases). Trimming pared 1 base from V and 6 bases from J, leaving 9 bases between. The CDR3 has 12 amino acids. Per germline, CDR1 GTSNPN and CDR2 SVGIG (reference sequence). CDR3 in amino acids: CAWSEQGPEAFF. The CDR3 nucleotides read TGTGCCTGGAGTGAACAGGGCCCTGAAGCTTTCTTT.

The CDR3 sequence: CASSPLLSRDRGHEQYF. DNA of the CDR3: TGTGCCAGCTCACCCCTCTTGTCCCGGGACAGGGGCCACGAGCAGTACTTC. The chain combines TRBV18 with TRBJ2-7; TRBD1 matches 10 bases. The CDR3 covers 17 residues. V shed 3 bases and J 5 bases; nucleotides not matched to a gene: 13. CDR1 and CDR2 from the germline V gene are KGHSH and LQKENI.

This clone was recorded a few times. This sequence joins TRBV27 and TRBJ2-1; 7 nucleotides agree with TRBD2. J was trimmed by 10 bases and V by 4 bases; bases with no gene match: 16. Germline CDR1 MNHEY, CDR2 SMNVEV (reference sequence). The CDR3 spans 16 residues. DNA for the CDR3: TGTGCCAGCAGTTATTTAGGTAGCGGGCTCGGGGGGGAGCAGTTCTTC. Translated, it gives CASSYLGSGLGGEQFF.

J is TRBJ2-1 and V is TRBV7-2, with 8 bases lining up with TRBD2. Germline V gene sequence: CDR1 SGHTA, CDR2 FQGNSA. J was trimmed by 8 bases and V by 1 base; bases with no gene match: 7. The CDR3 has 15 residues. CDR3 bases: TGTGCCAGCAGCTTAGGGCGGGAGGTTTTCTATGAGCAGTTCTTC. This codes for CASSLGREVFYEQFF.

This clone was counted a few times. The chain links TRBV2 to TRBJ2-5, with no clear D. CDR3 length equals 12 residues. The V gene's germline CDR1 is SNHLY and CDR2 FYNNEI. Deletions cut 6 bases from V and 2 bases from J, with 7 bases between. CDR3 sequence (DNA): TGTGCCAGCAGCAGGATGCAAGAGACCCAGTACTTC. Amino acids: CASSRMQETQYF.

V is TRBV5-4 and J is TRBJ2-1; 9 nucleotides match TRBD2. Germline-derived CDR1 and CDR2 are SGHNT and YYREEE (reference sequence). The CDR3 consists of 15 residues. V lost 4 bases and J lost 4; bases outside the gene matches: 6. The CDR3 region is CASSKPSGAYNEQFF. CDR3 sequence (DNA): TGTGCCAGCAGCAAACCTAGCGGGGCATACAATGAGCAGTTCTTC.

In its sample, this clone was seen a few times. V is TRBV18 and J is TRBJ2-7; TRBD2 matches at 8 bases. This CDR3 spans 15 amino acids. The junction had 6 bases not matched to a gene; V was cut back by 3 bases and J by 2 bases. Germline values: CDR1 KGHSH, CDR2 LQKENI. CDR3 residues: CASSPTTSGAYEQYF. In DNA, the CDR3 is TGTGCCAGCTCACCGACCACTAGCGGAGCCTACGAGCAGTACTTC.

This clone was seen only a few times. CDR3 nucleotides: TGTGCCAGCAGCTTTGGACCCACAGGGGCACTTGGTAGCAATCAGCCCCAGCATTTT. This sequence encodes CASSFGPTGALGSNQPQHF. This chain connects TRBV5-4 to TRBJ1-5; TRBD1 agrees at 7 bases. The CDR3 runs to 19 residues. The J segment lost 0 bases and the V segment lost 2 bases, leaving 14 bases of the junction unmatched. Germline V gene data show CDR1 as SGHNT and CDR2 as YYREEE (reference sequence). The full variable domain, with the rest looked up from reference TRBV5-4 and TRBJ1-5, is ETGVTQSPTHLIKTRGQQVTLRCSSQSGHNTVSWYQQALGQGPQFIFQYYREEENGRGNFPPRFSGLQFPNYSSELNVNALELDDSALYLCASSFGPTGALGSNQPQHFGDGTRLSIL.

This chain connects TRBV7-3 to TRBJ2-3; 9 bases align to TRBD1. Germline V gives CDR1 SGHTA, CDR2 FQGTGA. The CDR3 extends over 17 amino acids. V lost 3 bases to trimming and J lost 4 bases; unmatched junction nucleotides: 11. CDR3 sequence: CASSLLSGTGSSDTQYF. CDR3 nucleotides: TGTGCCAGCAGCTTGCTATCCGGGACAGGGAGTTCAGATACGCAGTATTTT. The whole variable domain, remainder taken from reference TRBV7-3 and TRBJ2-3, is GAGVSQTPSNKVTEKGKYVELRCDPISGHTALYWYRQSLGQGPEFLIYFQGTGAADDSGLPNDRFFAVRPEGSVSTLKIQRTERGDSAVYLCASSLLSGTGSSDTQYFGPGTRLTVL.

Details on this clone: Other DNA sequences in this sample translate to the same CDR3. This chain uses TRBV7-3 with TRBJ2-1, with 7 bases fitting TRBD2. The V segment lost 5 bases and the J segment 5 bases; nucleotides outside the gene matches: 3. This CDR3 has 13 amino acids. Germline V gene sequence: CDR1 SGHTA, CDR2 FQGTGA. CDR3 protein: CASSPGGNNEQFF. The CDR3 nucleotides read TGTGCCAGCAGCCCCGGGGGGAACAATGAGCAGTTCTTC.

This clone was seen only a few times. V is TRBV2 and J is TRBJ2-3; 9 bases line up with TRBD2. V lost 7 bases, J lost 2 bases, and 4 bases stayed unmatched. The CDR3 covers 14 residues. The germline CDR1 and CDR2 sequences are SNHLY and FYNNEI. The CDR3 region has the DNA TGTGCCAGCACCCTAGCGGGGACCACAGATACGCAGTATTTT. It translates to CASTLAGTTDTQYF.

The rearrangement joins TRBV6-1 to TRBJ2-7, with TRBD1 matching over 8 bases. The CDR3 has 14 amino acids. With V trimmed by 4 bases and J by 3 bases, 5 bases remained unmatched. Germline CDR1 is MNHNS and CDR2 is SASEGT. CDR3 in amino acids: CASSGRTGSYEQYF. In nucleotides, the CDR3 is TGTGCCAGCAGTGGTCGGACAGGGAGCTACGAGCAGTACTTC.

This clone was detected a few times. The chain is built from TRBV10-3 and TRBJ2-1, with a tentative D call TRBD2 (5 bases). Germline V gene lookup returns CDR1 ENHRY and CDR2 SYGVKD. With 9 bases removed from V and 6 bases from J, the gap between germline ends came to 15 bases. This CDR3 region has 13 residues. This CDR3 is CAITRETANEQFF. As DNA, the CDR3 is TGTGCCATAACTAGAGAAACAGCCAATGAGCAGTTCTTC.

J is TRBJ1-2 and V is TRBV7-2, with D unclear. Looked up from germline, CDR1 is SGHTA and CDR2 is FQGNSA. The CDR3 is 12 residues long. V lost 5 bases and J lost 0, with 4 bases in between. The CDR3 reads CASSATNYGYTF. In nucleotides, the CDR3 is TGTGCCAGCAGCGCTACTAACTATGGCTACACCTTC.